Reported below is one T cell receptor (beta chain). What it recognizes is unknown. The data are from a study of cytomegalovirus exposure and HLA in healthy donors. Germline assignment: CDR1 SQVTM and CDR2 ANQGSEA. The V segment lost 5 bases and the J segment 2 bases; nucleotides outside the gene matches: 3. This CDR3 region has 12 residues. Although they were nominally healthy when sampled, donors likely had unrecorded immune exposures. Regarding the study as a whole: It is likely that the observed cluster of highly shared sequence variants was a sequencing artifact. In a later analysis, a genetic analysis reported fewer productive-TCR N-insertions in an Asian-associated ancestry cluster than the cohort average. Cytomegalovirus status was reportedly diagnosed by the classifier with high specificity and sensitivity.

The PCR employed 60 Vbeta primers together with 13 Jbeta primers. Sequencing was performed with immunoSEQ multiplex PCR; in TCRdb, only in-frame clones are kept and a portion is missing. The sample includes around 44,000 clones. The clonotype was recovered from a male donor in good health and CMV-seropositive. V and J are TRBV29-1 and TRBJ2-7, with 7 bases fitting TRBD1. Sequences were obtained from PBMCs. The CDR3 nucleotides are TGCAGCGTTAGACAGGGTACCTACGAGCAGTACTTC. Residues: CSVRQGTYEQYF.